Each of the 31 T cell receptor beta chains below was sequenced from the same sample in a study of technical replicates of blood from a few donors. TCRdb's table, derived via immunoSEQ multiplex PCR, lists solely in-frame clones and lacks some. The sample has tens of thousands of clones; roughly 92% are singletons. Sequencing was performed on T cells isolated from PBMCs. The origin of the receptors is a human donor in good health.

V gene TRBV6-8 combines with J gene TRBJ2-7, with D perhaps TRBD1 (6 bases). The CDR3 extends over 17 amino acids. Trimming removed 7 bases at V and 2 bases at J, with 24 bases between. Germline V gene lookup returns CDR1 MNHGY and CDR2 SAAAGT. The CDR3 is CASKGDTKQSPAYEQYF. CDR3 in DNA: TGTGCCAGCAAGGGGGACACTAAGCAATCGCCGGCCTACGAGCAGTACTTC.

The rearrangement uses TRBV5-1 and TRBJ2-1; possibly TRBD2 for D (6 bases). Trimming took off 5 bases at V and 6 bases at J, with 18 bases between the two ends. The CDR3 has 15 residues. Germline CDR1 reads SGHRS; CDR2 reads YFSETQ. Here the CDR3 DNA reads TGCGCCAGCAGGAGGCTAGCGAATTCTCTCAATGAGCAGTTCTTC. It specifies CASRRLANSLNEQFF.

The V and J genes are TRBV9 and TRBJ2-3, with D maybe TRBD1 (6 bases). The CDR3 runs 14 residues. The germline V gene has CDR1 SGDLS and CDR2 YYNGEE. V lost 2 bases and J 4 bases, leaving 11 bases between the germline ends. The CDR3 region has the DNA TGTGCCAGCAGCGTGATTTCAGGGGCAGATACGCAGTATTTT. It codes for CASSVISGADTQYF.

The genes are TRBV5-4 and TRBJ2-7; the match to TRBD1 covers 10 bases. This CDR3 has 15 amino acids. V gave up 4 bases and J gave up 6 bases; unmatched junction bases: 10. In germline, CDR1 is SGHNT, CDR2 YYREEE (reference sequence). The CDR3 reads CASSPGEGQGSEQYF. In DNA form, the CDR3 reads TGTGCCAGCAGCCCAGGCGAGGGACAGGGGTCCGAGCAGTACTTC. Looking up the rest from reference TRBV5-4 and TRBJ2-7 gives the full variable domain: ETGVTQSPTHLIKTRGQQVTLRCSSQSGHNTVSWYQQALGQGPQFIFQYYREEENGRGNFPPRFSGLQFPNYSSELNVNALELDDSALYLCASSPGEGQGSEQYFGPGTRLTVT.

The V and J genes are TRBV7-8 and TRBJ1-5; 7 nucleotides match TRBD1. The CDR3 is 14 residues long. Trimming at V came to 2 bases and at J to 4 bases, leaving 2 bases not matched to a gene. Germline V gene lookup returns CDR1 SGHVS and CDR2 FQNEAQ. CDR3 coding DNA: TGTGCCAGCAGCTTACAACAGGGGAATCAGCCCCAGCATTTT. It encodes CASSLQQGNQPQHF.

This clone was recorded once. V and J are TRBV6-6 and TRBJ1-2; D is unresolved. V lost 10 bases to trimming and J lost 5 bases, with 23 bases between them. The CDR3 consists of 15 residues. Germline assignment: CDR1 MNHNY and CDR2 SVGAGI (reference sequence). The CDR3: CATIRTDYSGYGYTF. CDR3 DNA sequence: TGTGCCACCATAAGGACGGACTACTCAGGTTATGGCTACACCTTC.

This chain connects TRBV28 to TRBJ1-4; 8 nucleotides line up with TRBD1. This CDR3 is 15 amino acids long. J gave up 8 bases and V 4 bases, and 9 bases lay outside the gene matches. CDR1 MDHEN and CDR2 SYDVKM come from the germline V gene. The CDR3 sequence is CASSSGQGRAEKLFF. The CDR3 nucleotides are TGTGCCAGCAGTTCTGGACAGGGTAGAGCGGAAAAACTGTTTTTT.

The V call is TRBV19, the J call TRBJ2-1, with 9 bases fitting TRBD2. J was trimmed by 5 bases and V by 10 bases; bases with no gene match: 9. Looked up from germline, CDR1 is LNHDA and CDR2 is SQIVND (reference sequence). The CDR3 covers 14 residues. CDR3: CATQRLAANNEQFF. The CDR3 DNA reads as TGTGCCACTCAGCGACTAGCGGCTAACAATGAGCAGTTCTTC.

The V gene is TRBV9, the J gene TRBJ2-3, with 8 bases fitting TRBD2. From germline, CDR1 is SGDLS and CDR2 YYNGEE. V lost 4 bases to trimming and J lost 7 bases; unmatched junction nucleotides: 11. This CDR3 contains 15 residues. As DNA, the CDR3 is TGTGCCAGCAGCCCAGCGGGAGTCGGGGGGTATACGCAGTATTTT. Residues: CASSPAGVGGYTQYF.

The chain recombines TRBV18 with TRBJ1-2; D is ambiguous. The V gene's germline CDR1 is KGHSH and CDR2 LQKENI. The CDR3 spans 12 residues. V was trimmed by 6 bases and J by 9 bases, leaving 14 bases between them. This CDR3 is CASSPPSGSYTF. The CDR3 bases are TGTGCCAGCTCCCCTCCTTCGGGGAGCTACACCTTC.

The chain recombines TRBV7-6 with TRBJ2-3; D gene uncertain. Trimming took 2 bases from V and 0 from J, leaving 15 bases between them. The CDR3 sequence is 17 residues long. Germline-derived CDR1 and CDR2 are SGHVS and FNYEAQ. CDR3 coding DNA: TGTGCCAGCAGCTTATCCCCCGCGTCAACTAGCACAGATACGCAGTATTTT. Its protein is CASSLSPASTSTDTQYF.

The rearrangement links TRBV5-1 to TRBJ2-3; 11 nucleotides agree with TRBD2. The V segment lost 0 bases and the J segment 4 bases; nucleotides outside the gene matches: 13. This CDR3 comprises 19 residues. The germline CDR1 and CDR2 sequences are SGHRS and YFSETQ. CDR3 region: CASSLAGTSGRLDADTQYF. DNA of the CDR3: TGCGCCAGCAGCTTGGCCGGGACTAGCGGACGGCTAGACGCAGATACGCAGTATTTT. The full variable domain, in which reference TRBV5-1 and TRBJ2-3 provide the parts outside the CDR3, is KAGVTQTPRYLIKTRGQQVTLSCSPISGHRSVSWYQQTPGQGLQFLFEYFSETQRNKGNFPGRFSGRQFSNSRSEMNVSTLELGDSALYLCASSLAGTSGRLDADTQYFGPGTRLTVL.

The genes are TRBV6-1 and TRBJ1-4; 7 bases are a match to TRBD1. In germline, CDR1 is MNHNS, CDR2 SASEGT. The trim removed 3 bases at V and 7 bases at J, leaving 5 bases unmatched. CDR3 length: 14 residues. Here the CDR3 DNA reads TGTGCCAGCAGTGACGACAGGGCAGGTGAAAAACTGTTTTTT. Encoded protein: CASSDDRAGEKLFF.

This sequence joins TRBV28 and TRBJ2-2, with D possibly being TRBD1 (7 bases). This CDR3 comprises 15 residues. V was cut by 3 bases and J by 4 bases, with 12 bases left in between. Germline V CDR1 and CDR2: MDHEN, SYDVKM. The CDR3, as DNA: TGTGCCAGCAGTTTGGGGGGACAGCTCACCGGGGAGCTGTTTTTT. This codes for CASSLGGQLTGELFF.

V and J are TRBV6-6 and TRBJ2-7, with D tentatively TRBD1 (6 bases). CDR3 size: 16 residues. The V gene lost 4 bases and the J gene lost 4 bases, with 20 bases spanning the gap. Germline V lookup: CDR1 MNHNY, CDR2 SVGAGI (reference sequence). The chain's CDR3 is CASSFLQGSNSYEQYF. CDR3 coding DNA: TGTGCCAGCAGTTTCTTACAGGGTTCTAATTCGTACGAGCAGTACTTC.

CDR3 nucleotides: TGTGCCAGTAGTATGGGGTTTGGAGGAGGGGAAAAACTGTTTTTT. Translating it yields CASSMGFGGGEKLFF. This chain uses TRBV19 with TRBJ1-4; D is uncertain. Trimming took off 3 bases at V and 8 bases at J, with 16 bases between the two ends. Germline V CDR1 and CDR2: LNHDA, SQIVND (reference sequence). This CDR3 has 15 residues.

The chain is built from TRBV6-1 and TRBJ2-2; maybe TRBD2 (6 bases). Per the germline V gene, CDR1 is MNHNS and CDR2 is SASEGT. V dropped 2 bases and J dropped 6 bases, with 13 bases sitting between them. The CDR3 runs 15 residues. The DNA for the CDR3 is TGTGCCAGCAGTGAACGACCGACGGGGGCCGGGGAGCTGTTTTTT. Translating gives CASSERPTGAGELFF.

The chain uses TRBV7-9 and TRBJ2-2; 10 bases align to TRBD2. This CDR3 has 19 amino acids. The germline V gene encodes CDR1 SEHNR and CDR2 FQNEAQ (reference sequence). Trimming at V came to 5 bases and at J to 7 bases, leaving 19 bases not matched to a gene. The CDR3 DNA follows: TGTGCCAGCAGCCGCCCCCTCCCGAGCGGGAGGGCCGTGGGCGGGGAGCTGTTTTTT. This gives the protein CASSRPLPSGRAVGGELFF.

The V call is TRBV10-3, the J call TRBJ2-1; 11 bases fit TRBD2. V dropped 0 bases and J dropped 6; count of bases not matched to a gene: 4. The germline V gene encodes CDR1 ENHRY and CDR2 SYGVKD. The CDR3 spans 16 residues. CDR3 nucleotides: TGTGCCATCAGTGAGTCGGGTAGCGGGAGGGCCAATGAGCAGTTCTTC. It encodes CAISESGSGRANEQFF.

The chain carries TRBV19 and TRBJ1-5; D call uncertain. This CDR3 comprises 15 residues. Germline CDR1 LNHDA, CDR2 SQIVND (reference sequence). Trimming took off 3 bases at V and 6 bases at J, with 15 bases between the two ends. For the CDR3, the DNA is TGTGCCAGTAGTATTGCCTCGGGGTACGGTCAGCCCCAGCATTTT. This translates into CASSIASGYGQPQHF.

This clone was detected only once. The CDR3: CASSLPLREDSYEQYF. Written as DNA, the CDR3 is TGTGCCAGCAGCTTACCGTTGCGGGAGGACTCCTACGAGCAGTACTTC. The rearrangement uses TRBV7-9 and TRBJ2-7; TRBD2 agrees at 8 bases. This CDR3 has 16 amino acids. CDR1 and CDR2 (germline): SEHNR, FQNEAQ (reference sequence). Unmatched junction bases numbered 6, after V lost 2 bases and J lost 0 bases.

This chain joins TRBV7-2 and TRBJ2-2; the match to TRBD2 covers 8 bases. Unmatched junction bases numbered 15, after V lost 2 bases and J lost 7 bases. CDR3 length equals 18 residues. Per germline, CDR1 SGHTA and CDR2 FQGNSA. CDR3: CASSLSGAYGRVSGELFF. The CDR3 region has the DNA TGTGCCAGCAGCTTAAGTGGGGCGTACGGGAGGGTCAGCGGGGAGCTGTTTTTT.

This sequence joins TRBV30 and TRBJ1-5; no clear D. The CDR3 runs to 13 residues. Germline V gene data show CDR1 as GTSNPN and CDR2 as SVGIG (reference sequence). Trimming stripped 1 base from V and 0 bases from J, with 4 bases between. CDR3 sequence: CAWSANSNQPQHF. DNA of the CDR3: TGTGCCTGGAGTGCCAATAGCAATCAGCCCCAGCATTTT. Filled out from reference TRBV30 and TRBJ1-5, the complete variable domain reads SQTIHQWPATLVQPVGSPLSLECTVEGTSNPNLYWYRQAAGRGLQLLFYSVGIGQISSEVPQNLSASRPQDRQFILSSKKLLLSDSGFYLCAWSANSNQPQHFGDGTRLSIL.

The rearrangement links TRBV9 to TRBJ2-2; D is unresolved. CDR1 and CDR2 from the germline V gene are SGDLS and YYNGEE. The CDR3 runs to 13 residues. The V gene lost 0 bases and the J gene lost 6 bases, with 6 bases spanning the gap. In DNA, the CDR3 is TGTGCCAGCAGCGTAGCCTTAGCCGGGGAGCTGTTTTTT. As protein: CASSVALAGELFF.

This sequence joins TRBV27 and TRBJ2-5, with 8 positions matching TRBD1. This CDR3 comprises 15 residues. V was clipped by 2 bases and J by 5 bases; unmatched bases: 7. Germline V gene sequence: CDR1 MNHEY, CDR2 SMNVEV (reference sequence). The CDR3 region has the DNA TGTGCCAGCAGTTTAAACTCGGACAGGGTGGAGACCCAGTACTTC. Translating it yields CASSLNSDRVETQYF.

J is TRBJ1-2 and V is TRBV15; D unclear. Germline V gives CDR1 LNHNV, CDR2 YYDKDF (reference sequence). The CDR3 runs to 13 residues. Trimming took off 4 bases at V and 4 bases at J, with 10 bases between the two ends. CDR3 sequence (DNA): TGTGCCACCAGCAACAGATCCCTCTATGGCTACACCTTC. Protein sequence: CATSNRSLYGYTF.

To note about this clone: Likely a read error: the CDR3 ends without its conserved phenylalanine or tryptophan. The DNA is omitted, as the CDR3 cannot be located on it reliably, and the CDR3 follows TCRdb's listing. The J gene is TRBJ1-1, the V gene TRBV27. Germline lookup yields CDR1 MNHEY and CDR2 SMNVEV (reference sequence). The CDR3 numbers 11 amino acids, ends counted. The CDR3 sequence is CASSLSRRGGV.

V is TRBV5-4 and J is TRBJ1-1; maybe TRBD1 (6 bases). Looked up from germline, CDR1 is SGHNT and CDR2 is YYREEE (reference sequence). Trimming took 4 bases from V and 0 from J, leaving 16 bases between them. The CDR3 runs 16 residues. The CDR3 nucleotides read TGTGCCAGCAGCCCGTCCCCAGGGGCATTGAACACTGAAGCTTTCTTT. Protein sequence: CASSPSPGALNTEAFF.

J is TRBJ2-2 and V is TRBV28, with TRBD2 matching 13 bases. The CDR3 covers 15 residues. Germline V gene lookup returns CDR1 MDHEN and CDR2 SYDVKM. The ends lost 4 bases at V and 8 bases at J; junction bases unmatched: 4. CDR3 DNA sequence: TGTGCCAGCAGTTGGGGACTAGCGGGACGTGGGGAGCTGTTTTTT. It encodes CASSWGLAGRGELFF.

In its sample, this clone was seen a few times. The J gene is TRBJ2-2, the V gene TRBV6-4; D remains unclear. The CDR3 runs to 13 residues. CDR1 is MRHNA, CDR2 SNTAGT, per germline. V lost 5 bases to trimming and J lost 4 bases, with 8 bases between them. In nucleotides, the CDR3 is TGTGCCAGCAGTCCGACTGCCACCGGGGAGCTGTTTTTT. Its translation is CASSPTATGELFF.

The gene calls are TRBV27 and TRBJ1-5, with D possibly TRBD1 on 5 matching bases. Germline assignment: CDR1 MNHEY and CDR2 SMNVEV (reference sequence). There are 13 residues in the CDR3. V lost 2 bases and J lost 5, with 7 bases in between. In nucleotides, the CDR3 is TGTGCCAGCAGTTTAGGGGCCCATCAGCCCCAGCATTTT. Its translation: CASSLGAHQPQHF.